Following are 5 T cell receptor beta chains from one sample sequenced in a study of naive and memory T cell subsets. Both TRBC1 and TRBC2 were covered by a beta constant-region primer of two equimolar oligonucleotides. The ligated cDNA underwent four PCR rounds using SP2 and nested alpha and beta constant-region primers. TCRdb independently ran MiXCR on the UMI-ligation and nested PCR reads; one entry per CDR3 protein. The repertoire holds just over 80,000 distinct CDR3 sequences, with 9% to 9.5% as singletons. Specimen: naive CD8+ T cells from blood. The source is a human donor in good health.

This clonotype was picked up a small number of times. The chain carries TRBV10-2 and TRBJ2-7; D gene unclear. Trimming removed 0 bases at V and 3 bases at J, with 6 bases between. Germline CDR1 reads WSHSY; CDR2 reads SAAADI. The CDR3 has 13 amino acids. CDR3 loop: CASSESSGYEQYF. The DNA for the CDR3 is TGCGCCAGCAGTGAGTCTTCTGGCTACGAGCAGTACTTC.

This clonotype occurred a few times. The genes are TRBV7-6 and TRBJ2-5, with a tentative D call TRBD2 (6 bases). The V gene lost 2 bases and the J gene lost 3 bases, with 10 bases spanning the gap. CDR3 length: 14 residues. Per germline, CDR1 SGHVS and CDR2 FNYEAQ. CDR3 loop: CASSLYASEETQYF. In DNA form, the CDR3 reads TGTGCCAGCAGCTTATATGCTAGCGAAGAGACCCAGTACTTC.

The chain recombines TRBV9 with TRBJ2-7; TRBD1 matches 7 bases. In germline, CDR1 is SGDLS, CDR2 YYNGEE. The CDR3 is made up of 15 amino acids. Trimming at V came to 2 bases and at J to 0 bases, leaving 5 bases not matched to a gene. This CDR3 reads CASSVAGTDSYEQYF. CDR3 nucleotides: TGTGCCAGCAGCGTGGCCGGGACAGACTCCTACGAGCAGTACTTC.

V gene TRBV12-3 or TRBV12-4 combines with J gene TRBJ2-4; the D gene could be TRBD1 or TRBD2 (5 bases each). Trimming took 2 bases from V and 6 from J, leaving 8 bases between them. The CDR3 has 13 amino acids. The chain's CDR3 is CASSLYGGNIQYF. CDR3 nucleotides: TGTGCCAGCAGTTTATATGGGGGAAACATTCAGTACTTC.

CDR3 in DNA: TGTGCCAGCAGTTTTGGGTTTGATTCTACTGAAGCTTTCTTT. This codes for CASSFGFDSTEAFF. The J gene is TRBJ1-1, the V gene TRBV6-5; the D is unclear. CDR3 size: 14 residues. Germline lookup yields CDR1 MNHEY and CDR2 SVGAGI. V lost 4 bases to trimming and J lost 5 bases, with 14 bases between them.